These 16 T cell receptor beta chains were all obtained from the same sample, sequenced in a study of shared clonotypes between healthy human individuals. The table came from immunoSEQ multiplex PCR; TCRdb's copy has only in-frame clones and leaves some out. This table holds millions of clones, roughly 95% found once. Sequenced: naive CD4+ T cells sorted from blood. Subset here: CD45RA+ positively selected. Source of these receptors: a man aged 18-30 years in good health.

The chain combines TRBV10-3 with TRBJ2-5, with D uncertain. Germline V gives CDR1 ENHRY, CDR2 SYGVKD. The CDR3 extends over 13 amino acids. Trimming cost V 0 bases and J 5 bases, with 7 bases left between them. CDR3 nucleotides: TGTGCCATCAGTGAGTCGATTTGGGAGACCCAGTACTTC. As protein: CAISESIWETQYF.

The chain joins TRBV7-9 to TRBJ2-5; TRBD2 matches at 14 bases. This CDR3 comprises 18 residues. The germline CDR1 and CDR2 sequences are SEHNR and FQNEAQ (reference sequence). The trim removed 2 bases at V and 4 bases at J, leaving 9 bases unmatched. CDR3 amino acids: CASSLPSGLAGVRETQYF. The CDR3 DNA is TGTGCCAGCAGCTTACCTTCGGGACTAGCGGGAGTGCGAGAGACCCAGTACTTC.

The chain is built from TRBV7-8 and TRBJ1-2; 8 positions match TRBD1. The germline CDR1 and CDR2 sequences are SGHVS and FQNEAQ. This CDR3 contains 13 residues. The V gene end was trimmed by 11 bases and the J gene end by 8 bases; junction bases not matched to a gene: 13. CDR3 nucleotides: TGTGCCGTTGACAGGGGCTCTATCGGCGGCTACACCTTC. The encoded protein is CAVDRGSIGGYTF.

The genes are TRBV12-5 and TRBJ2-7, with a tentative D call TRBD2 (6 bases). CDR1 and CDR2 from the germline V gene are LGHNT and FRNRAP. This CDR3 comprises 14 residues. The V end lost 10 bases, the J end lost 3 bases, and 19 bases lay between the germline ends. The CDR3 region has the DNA TGTGCTACCGAGGGGCGGGACGAAAACTACGAGCAGTACTTC. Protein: CATEGRDENYEQYF.

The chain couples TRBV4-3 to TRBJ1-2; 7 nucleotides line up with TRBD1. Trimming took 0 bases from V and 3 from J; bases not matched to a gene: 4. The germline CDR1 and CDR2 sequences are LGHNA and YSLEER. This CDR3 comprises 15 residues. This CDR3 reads CASSQDDRADYGYTF. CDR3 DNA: TGCGCCAGCAGCCAAGATGACAGGGCGGACTATGGCTACACCTTC.

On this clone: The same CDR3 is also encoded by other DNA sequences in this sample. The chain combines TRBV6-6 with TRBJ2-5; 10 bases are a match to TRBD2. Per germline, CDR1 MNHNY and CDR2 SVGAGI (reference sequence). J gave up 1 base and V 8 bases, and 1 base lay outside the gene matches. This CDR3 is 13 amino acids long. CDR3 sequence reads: CASQRGGQETQYF. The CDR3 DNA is TGTGCCAGCCAGCGGGGGGGCCAAGAGACCCAGTACTTC.

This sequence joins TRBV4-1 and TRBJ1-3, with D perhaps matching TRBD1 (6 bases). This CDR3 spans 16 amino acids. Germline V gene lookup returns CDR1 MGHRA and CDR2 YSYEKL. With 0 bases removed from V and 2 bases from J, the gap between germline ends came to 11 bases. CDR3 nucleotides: TGCGCCAGCAGCCAAGATCTAGGGGGTACTGGAAACACCATATATTTT. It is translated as CASSQDLGGTGNTIYF.

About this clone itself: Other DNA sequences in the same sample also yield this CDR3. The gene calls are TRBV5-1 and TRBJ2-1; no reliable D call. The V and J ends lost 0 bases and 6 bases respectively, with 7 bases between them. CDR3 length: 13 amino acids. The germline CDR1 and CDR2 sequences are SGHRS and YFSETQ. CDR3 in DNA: TGCGCCAGCAGCTTGGCCGGCGGCAATGAGCAGTTCTTC. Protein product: CASSLAGGNEQFF.

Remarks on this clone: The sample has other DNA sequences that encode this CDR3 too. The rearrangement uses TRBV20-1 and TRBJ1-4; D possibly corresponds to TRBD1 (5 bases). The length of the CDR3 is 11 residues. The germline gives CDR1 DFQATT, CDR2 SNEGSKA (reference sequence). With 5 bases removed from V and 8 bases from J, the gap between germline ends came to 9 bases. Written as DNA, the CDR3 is TGCAGTGCTTTCGGGGGAGAAAAACTGTTTTTT. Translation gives CSAFGGEKLFF.

This CDR3 is CASSEDSLGNYGYTF. CDR3 nucleotide sequence: TGTGCCAGCAGTGAAGACAGCCTCGGAAACTATGGCTACACCTTC. The rearrangement joins TRBV6-4 to TRBJ1-2; a weak D match, TRBD1 (5 bases). Germline lookup yields CDR1 MRHNA and CDR2 SNTAGT. This CDR3 has 15 amino acids. Trimming pared 3 bases from V and 2 bases from J, leaving 13 bases between.

In nucleotides, the CDR3 is TGTGCCAGCAGCGTAGTGGCCGGGACTCCTCTACGGGATACGCAGTATTTT. Protein sequence: CASSVVAGTPLRDTQYF. V gene TRBV9 combines with J gene TRBJ2-3; a possible D gene is TRBD2 (6 bases). V gave up 0 bases and J gave up 6 bases, with 20 bases separating them. This CDR3 region has 17 residues. The V gene's germline CDR1 is SGDLS and CDR2 YYNGEE.

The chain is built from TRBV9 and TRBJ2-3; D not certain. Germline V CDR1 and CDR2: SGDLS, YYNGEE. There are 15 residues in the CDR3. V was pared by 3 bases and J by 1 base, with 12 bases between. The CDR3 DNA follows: TGTGCCAGCAGCGGGTACAAAGTCGGCACAGATACGCAGTATTTT. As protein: CASSGYKVGTDTQYF.

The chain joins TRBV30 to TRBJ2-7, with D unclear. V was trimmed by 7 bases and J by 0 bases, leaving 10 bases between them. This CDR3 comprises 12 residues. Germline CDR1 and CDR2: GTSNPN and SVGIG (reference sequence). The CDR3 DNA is TGTGCCTCCAAGGGAAACTCCTACGAGCAGTACTTC. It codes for CASKGNSYEQYF.

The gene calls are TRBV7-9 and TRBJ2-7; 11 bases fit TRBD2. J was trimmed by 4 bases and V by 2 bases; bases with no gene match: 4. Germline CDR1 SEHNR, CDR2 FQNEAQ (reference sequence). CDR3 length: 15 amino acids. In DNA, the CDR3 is TGTGCCAGCAGCTTATCACCTAGCGGGGGGTACGAGCAGTACTTC. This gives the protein CASSLSPSGGYEQYF.

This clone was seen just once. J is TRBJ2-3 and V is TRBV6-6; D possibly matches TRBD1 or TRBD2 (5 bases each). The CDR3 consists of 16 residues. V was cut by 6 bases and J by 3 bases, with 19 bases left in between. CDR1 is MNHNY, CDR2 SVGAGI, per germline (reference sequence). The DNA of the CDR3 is TGTGCCAGCAGCCCGGACCGAGGGGCCAATACAGATACGCAGTATTTT. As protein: CASSPDRGANTDTQYF.

The DNA for the CDR3 is TGTGCCAGCAGAGTCGGACTAGCGGGGGACACCGGGGAGCTGTTTTTT. Amino acids: CASRVGLAGDTGELFF. The gene calls are TRBV2 and TRBJ2-2; 13 positions agree with TRBD2. Germline-derived CDR1 and CDR2 are SNHLY and FYNNEI. The trim removed 6 bases at V and 3 bases at J, leaving 4 bases unmatched. CDR3 length: 16 amino acids. The variable domain in full, completed from reference TRBV2 and TRBJ2-2, reads EPEVTQTPSHQVTQMGQEVILRCVPISNHLYFYWYRQILGQKVEFLVSFYNNEISEKSEIFDDQFSVERPDGSNFTLKIRSTKLEDSAMYFCASRVGLAGDTGELFFGEGSRLTVL.